The sequence of this TCR beta chain was determined in a study of cytomegalovirus exposure and HLA in healthy donors. Germline CDR1 is SGHRS and CDR2 is YFSETQ. This CDR3 contains 15 residues. V was trimmed by 4 bases and J by 5 bases, leaving 18 bases between them. The study's findings and limits: What was likely a sequencing artifact was a cluster of highly shared sequence variants. Productive rates of about 87% or about 30% were seen for most TCR beta V segments in an earlier analysis.

This clone was counted between two and nine times. The antigen is undetermined. The donors, nominally healthy at sampling, likely had unrecorded immune exposures. This PCR relied on a set of 60 Vbeta primers and 13 Jbeta primers. Libraries were prepared by immunoSEQ multiplex PCR; TCRdb keeps only in-frame clonotypes and omits some of them. The sample yields 120,000 or so clones, roughly 80% seen once. This receptor was obtained from a man aged 30 to 45 in good health and CMV-seropositive. This rearrangement joins TRBV5-1 to TRBJ1-1, with a possible D match to TRBD1 (5 bases). Material: PBMCs. CDR3 sequence: CASSPLQSGGTEAFF. The DNA of the CDR3 is TGCGCCAGCAGCCCGTTGCAGAGCGGGGGGACTGAAGCTTTCTTT.